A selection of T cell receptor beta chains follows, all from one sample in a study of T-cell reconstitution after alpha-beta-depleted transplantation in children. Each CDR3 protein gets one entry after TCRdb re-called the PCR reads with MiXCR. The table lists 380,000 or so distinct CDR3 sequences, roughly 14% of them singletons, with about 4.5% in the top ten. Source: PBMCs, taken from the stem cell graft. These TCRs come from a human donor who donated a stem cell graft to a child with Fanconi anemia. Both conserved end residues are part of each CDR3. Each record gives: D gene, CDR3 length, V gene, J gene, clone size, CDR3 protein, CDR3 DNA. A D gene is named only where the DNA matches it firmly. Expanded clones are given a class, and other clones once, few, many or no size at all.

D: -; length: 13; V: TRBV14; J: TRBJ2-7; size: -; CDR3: CASSPLGRDEQYF; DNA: TGTGCCAGCAGCCCCCTAGGTAGGGACGAGCAGTACTTC
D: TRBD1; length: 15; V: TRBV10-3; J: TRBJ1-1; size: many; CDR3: CAISDDDRENTEAFF; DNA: TGTGCCATCAGTGATGATGACAGGGAGAACACTGAAGCTTTCTTT
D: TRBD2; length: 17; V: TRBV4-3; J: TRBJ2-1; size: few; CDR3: CASSQVAGPSSYNEQFF; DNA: TGCGCCAGCAGCCAAGTAGCGGGGCCAAGCTCCTACAATGAGCAGTTCTTC
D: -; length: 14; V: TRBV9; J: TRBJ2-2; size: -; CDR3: CASSERTSAGELFF; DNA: TGTGCCAGCAGCGAGAGGACAAGCGCCGGGGAGCTGTTTTTT
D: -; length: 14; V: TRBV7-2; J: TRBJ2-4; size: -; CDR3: CASSPQVGKNIQYF; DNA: TGTGCCAGCAGCCCCCAGGTGGGCAAAAACATTCAGTACTTC
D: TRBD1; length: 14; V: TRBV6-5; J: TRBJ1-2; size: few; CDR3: CASSYSTQTGAATF; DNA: TGTGCCAGCAGTTACTCGACCCAAACAGGGGCCGCCACCTTC
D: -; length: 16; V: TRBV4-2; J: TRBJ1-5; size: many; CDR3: CASSQEGGYSNQPQHF; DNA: TGTGCCAGCAGCCAAGAAGGAGGATATAGCAATCAGCCCCAGCATTTT
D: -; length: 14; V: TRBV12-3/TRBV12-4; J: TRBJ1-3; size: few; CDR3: CASSLGWQGNTIYF; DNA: TGTGCCAGCAGTTTGGGGTGGCAAGGAAACACCATATATTTT
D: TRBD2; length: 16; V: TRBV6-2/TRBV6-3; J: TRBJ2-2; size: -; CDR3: CASSYSAATSVGELFF; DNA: TGTGCCAGCAGTTACTCGGCGGCGACTAGCGTGGGGGAGCTGTTTTTT
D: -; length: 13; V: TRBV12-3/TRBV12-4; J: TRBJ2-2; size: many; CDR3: CASRSEGTGELFF; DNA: TGTGCCAGCAGGTCGGAGGGCACCGGGGAGCTGTTTTTT
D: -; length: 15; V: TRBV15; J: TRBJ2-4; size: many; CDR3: CATSRVGLDKNIQYF; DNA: TGTGCCACCAGCAGAGTCGGACTGGACAAAAACATTCAGTACTTC
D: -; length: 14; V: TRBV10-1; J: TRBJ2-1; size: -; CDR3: CASSGGSTYNEQFF; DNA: TGCGCCAGCAGTGGAGGGTCCACCTACAATGAGCAGTTCTTC
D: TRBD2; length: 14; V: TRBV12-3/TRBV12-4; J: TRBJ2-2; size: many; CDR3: CASSLLAGTGELFF; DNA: TGTGCCAGCAGTTTGCTAGCGGGCACCGGGGAGCTGTTTTTT
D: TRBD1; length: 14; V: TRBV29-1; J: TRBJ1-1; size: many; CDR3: CSVGGQGGWTEAFF; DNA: TGCAGCGTTGGGGGACAGGGGGGTTGGACTGAAGCTTTCTTT
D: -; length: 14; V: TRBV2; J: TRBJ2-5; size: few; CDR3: CASSEWGFGETQYF; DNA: TGTGCCAGCAGTGAATGGGGATTCGGAGAGACCCAGTACTTC
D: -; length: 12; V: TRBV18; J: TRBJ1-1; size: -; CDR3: CASSPMTAEAFF; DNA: TGTGCCAGCTCACCAATGACAGCGGAAGCTTTCTTT
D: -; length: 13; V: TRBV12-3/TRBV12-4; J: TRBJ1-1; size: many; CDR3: CASSGQTNTEAFF; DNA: TGTGCCAGCAGTGGACAGACGAACACTGAAGCTTTCTTT
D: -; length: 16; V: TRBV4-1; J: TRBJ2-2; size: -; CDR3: CASSKRGTANTGELFF; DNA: TGCGCCAGCAGCAAACGGGGCACCGCGAACACCGGGGAGCTGTTTTTT
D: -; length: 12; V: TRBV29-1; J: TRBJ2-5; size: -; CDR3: CSVSRDQETQYF; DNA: TGCAGCGTCTCCAGGGACCAAGAGACCCAGTACTTC
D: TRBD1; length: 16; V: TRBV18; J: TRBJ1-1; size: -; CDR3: CASFPGTGSGNTEAFF; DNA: TGTGCCAGCTTTCCCGGGACAGGCTCGGGGAACACTGAAGCTTTCTTT
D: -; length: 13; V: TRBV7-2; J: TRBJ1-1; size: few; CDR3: CASSLETGERAFF; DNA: TGTGCCAGCAGCTTAGAAACGGGGGAAAGAGCTTTCTTT
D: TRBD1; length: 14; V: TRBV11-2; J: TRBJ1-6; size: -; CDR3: CASSSGQAYSPLHF; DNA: TGTGCCAGCAGCTCCGGACAGGCCTATTCACCCCTCCACTTT
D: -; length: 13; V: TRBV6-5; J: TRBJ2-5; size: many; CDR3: CASRSRGEETQYF; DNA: TGTGCCAGCAGGAGCAGGGGGGAAGAGACCCAGTACTTC
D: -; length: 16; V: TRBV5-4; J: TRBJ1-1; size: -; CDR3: CASSLAFRPLNTEAFF; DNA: TGTGCCAGCAGCTTGGCCTTCAGGCCATTGAACACTGAAGCTTTCTTT
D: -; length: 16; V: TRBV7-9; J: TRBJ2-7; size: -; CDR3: CASSLAGGATSYEQYF; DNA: TGTGCCAGCAGCTTAGCTGGCGGGGCGACCTCCTACGAGCAGTACTTC
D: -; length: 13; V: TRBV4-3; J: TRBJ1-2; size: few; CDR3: CASSQERVGGYTF; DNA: TGCGCCAGCAGCCAAGAGAGGGTCGGGGGCTACACCTTC
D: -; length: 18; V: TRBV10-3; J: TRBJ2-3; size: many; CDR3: CAISESELDSISTDTQYF; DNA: TGTGCCATCAGTGAGTCGGAGTTAGACAGCATTAGCACAGATACGCAGTATTTT
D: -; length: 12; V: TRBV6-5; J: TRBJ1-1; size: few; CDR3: CASSSPLSVTFF; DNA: TGTGCCAGCAGTTCCCCTCTTTCTGTGACTTTCTTT
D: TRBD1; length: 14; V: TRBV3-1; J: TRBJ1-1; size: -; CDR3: CASSTWDRGSEAFF; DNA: TGTGCCAGCAGTACCTGGGACAGGGGATCGGAAGCTTTCTTT
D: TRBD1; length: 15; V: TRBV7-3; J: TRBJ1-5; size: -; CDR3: CASSVVGQPNQPQHF; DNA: TGTGCCAGCAGCGTGGTGGGACAGCCGAATCAGCCCCAGCATTTT
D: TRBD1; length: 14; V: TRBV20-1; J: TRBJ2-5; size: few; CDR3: CSARTGVSQETQYF; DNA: TGCAGTGCTAGAACAGGGGTCTCCCAAGAGACCCAGTACTTC
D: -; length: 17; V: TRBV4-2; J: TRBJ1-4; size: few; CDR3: CASSQAVWGLENEKLFF; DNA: TGTGCCAGCAGCCAAGCGGTTTGGGGCCTGGAAAATGAAAAACTGTTTTTT
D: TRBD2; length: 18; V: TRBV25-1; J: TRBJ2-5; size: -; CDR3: CASSGGGTGTSYQETQYF; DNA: TGTGCCAGCAGTGGCGGGGGTACCGGGACTAGCTATCAAGAGACCCAGTACTTC
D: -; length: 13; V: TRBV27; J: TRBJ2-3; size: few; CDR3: CASKRSGTDTQYF; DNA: TGTGCCAGCAAGAGAAGCGGCACAGATACGCAGTATTTT
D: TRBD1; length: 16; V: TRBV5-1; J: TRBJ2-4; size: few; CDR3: CASSLRDRGLGNIQYF; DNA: TGCGCCAGCAGCCTCCGGGACAGGGGGCTTGGAAACATTCAGTACTTC